The rows below give T cell receptor beta chains drawn from one sample of a study of patients and donors after allogeneic stem cell transplantation. TCRdb reanalysed the RT-PCR reads using MiXCR and keeps one entry per CDR3 protein. The sample holds about 960,000 distinct CDR3 sequences, about 20% seen once. Sequences were obtained from blood, either unsorted or a sorted T cell fraction (not recorded which). These receptors all stem from a human donor who was either an allogeneic HSCT recipient or a stem cell or donor lymphocyte infusion donor (not recorded which). It is not recorded whose cells these are; they may come from a transplant donor. The CDR3 runs from the conserved cysteine through the conserved F or W. The order of the fields is J gene, V gene, D gene, clone size, CDR3 protein, CDR3 DNA. D genes are given only for firm matches. Where a row states a size, it is once, few, many or the class of an expanded clone; other rows omit it.

>TRBJ2-2|TRBV10-3|NA|NA
CAINLGGVPGELFF
TGTGCCATCAATCTGGGGGGCGTCCCCGGGGAGCTGTTTTTT
>TRBJ1-2|TRBV5-1|NA|NA
CASSLGDLHGGYTF
TGCGCCAGCAGCTTGGGGGACCTACATGGAGGCTACACCTTC
>TRBJ1-5|TRBV10-3|NA|NA
CAISEYQPQHF
TGTGCCATCAGTGAGTATCAGCCCCAGCATTTT
>TRBJ2-7|TRBV7-2|TRBD2|NA
CASSTSGLITYEQYF
TGTGCCAGCAGCACTAGCGGGTTAATCACCTACGAGCAGTACTTC
>TRBJ2-7|TRBV20-1|NA|NA
CSASNSEGLLRGQYF
TGCAGTGCTAGTAACAGCGAAGGACTCCTACGTGGGCAGTACTTC
>TRBJ2-7|TRBV12-3/TRBV12-4|NA|NA
CASSQSSWYGHYEQYF
TGTGCCAGCAGCCAAAGCTCATGGTACGGCCACTACGAGCAGTACTTC
>TRBJ1-3|TRBV12-3/TRBV12-4|NA|NA
CASSLGGDDVYF
TGTGCCAGCAGTTTGGGAGGAGACGATGTGTATTTT
>TRBJ1-6|TRBV18|NA|NA
CASSPQSRQDYYNSPLHF
TGTGCCAGCTCACCCCAATCCCGTCAGGATTACTATAATTCACCCCTCCACTTT
>TRBJ1-2|TRBV7-9|NA|once
CAVFNGYTF
TGTGCCGTGTTCAATGGCTACACCTTC
>TRBJ1-1|TRBV19|NA|NA
CASSIRQQNTEAFF
TGTGCCAGTAGTATCCGTCAACAGAACACTGAAGCTTTCTTT
>TRBJ1-5|TRBV29-1|TRBD1|NA
CSVPRGDNSNQPQHF
TGCAGCGTCCCCAGGGGGGACAATAGCAATCAGCCCCAGCATTTT
>TRBJ2-7|TRBV2|NA|NA
CASSPNRESYEQYF
TGTGCCAGCAGTCCCAACAGGGAGAGCTACGAGCAGTACTTC
>TRBJ1-5|TRBV28|NA|few
CASRLHRASNQPQHF
TGTGCCAGCAGGCTGCACAGGGCCAGCAATCAGCCCCAGCATTTT
>TRBJ1-2|TRBV6-5|NA|NA
CASSYSKTQYGYTF
TGTGCCAGCAGTTACTCGAAGACACAATATGGCTACACCTTC
>TRBJ1-2|TRBV12-3/TRBV12-4|NA|many
CASSFISNYGYTF
TGTGCCAGCAGTTTTATTTCGAACTATGGCTACACCTTC
>TRBJ2-7|TRBV12-3/TRBV12-4|TRBD2|NA
CASSPSGGGYEQYF
TGTGCCAGCAGCCCCTCGGGGGGGGGCTACGAGCAGTACTTC
>TRBJ1-2|TRBV4-3|TRBD1|NA
CASRGPIRGRVGYTF
TGCGCCAGCAGAGGCCCTATCAGGGGGCGTGTTGGCTACACCTTC
>TRBJ2-5|TRBV11-2|NA|NA
CASSEGRRDIPETQYF
TGTGCCAGCAGCGAGGGTCGCCGGGACATTCCGGAGACCCAGTACTTC
>TRBJ1-1|TRBV4-3|NA|NA
CASSQDGSGEAFF
TGCGCCAGCAGCCAAGACGGATCCGGAGAAGCTTTCTTT
>TRBJ2-5|TRBV5-1|NA|NA
CASSSGQLFQETQYF
TGCGCCAGCAGCTCCGGACAGCTCTTCCAAGAGACCCAGTACTTC
>TRBJ2-7|TRBV7-9|TRBD2|NA
CASSTTTSGAYEQYF
TGTGCCAGCAGCACGACGACTAGCGGGGCCTACGAGCAGTACTTC
>TRBJ1-5|TRBV6-1|TRBD1|few
CASSGGDRVTQPQHF
TGTGCCAGCTCCGGCGGGGACAGGGTGACTCAGCCCCAGCATTTT
>TRBJ1-4|TRBV2|TRBD1|NA
CASSGQGSLFF
TGTGCCAGCAGTGGACAGGGTAGTTTGTTTTTT
>TRBJ2-3|TRBV9|NA|once
CASTRVTDTQYF
TGTGCCAGCACCAGGGTCACAGATACGCAGTATTTT
>TRBJ2-5|TRBV7-8|NA|NA
CASSTKLAGAPGETQYF
TGTGCCAGCAGCACCAAATTGGCGGGGGCCCCCGGTGAGACCCAGTACTTC
>TRBJ2-1|TRBV9|TRBD2|few
CASSVVAGGSEQFF
TGTGCCAGCAGCGTAGTAGCGGGAGGCAGTGAGCAGTTCTTC
>TRBJ2-7|TRBV7-9|TRBD1|NA
CASSPTGGPSEQYF
TGTGCCAGCAGCCCGACAGGGGGCCCCTCCGAGCAGTACTTC
>TRBJ1-2|TRBV12-3/TRBV12-4|TRBD1|few
CASSVDRGPYGYTF
TGTGCCAGCAGTGTGGACAGGGGCCCCTATGGCTACACCTTC
>TRBJ2-5|TRBV5-1|TRBD2|few
CASSLGGTTQETQYF
TGCGCCAGCAGCTTGGGCGGGACTACACAAGAGACCCAGTACTTC
>TRBJ2-4|TRBV7-9|TRBD1|NA
CASSLEFGTGQQNIQYF
TGTGCCAGCAGCTTAGAGTTTGGGACAGGACAGCAAAACATTCAGTACTTC
>TRBJ2-5|TRBV20-1|NA|NA
CSARYGKPGETQYF
TGCAGTGCTAGATACGGCAAACCCGGAGAGACCCAGTACTTC
>TRBJ2-7|TRBV5-1|TRBD2|NA
CASSFGLASYEQYF
TGCGCCAGCAGCTTTGGACTAGCCTCCTACGAGCAGTACTTC
>TRBJ1-4|TRBV24-1|NA|few
CATSDRTGSTNEKLFF
TGTGCCACCAGTGATCGCACCGGGTCGACTAATGAAAAACTGTTTTTT
>TRBJ2-4|TRBV7-2|NA|few
CASSSASRNIQYF
TGTGCCAGCAGCTCCGCCAGCCGAAACATTCAGTACTTC
>TRBJ1-1|TRBV4-3|NA|NA
CASSQVGTPLGTEAFF
TGCGCCAGCAGCCAAGTGGGGACACCTTTGGGGACTGAAGCTTTCTTT
>TRBJ2-2|TRBV6-5|TRBD2|many
CASSSWTSGNTGELFF
TGTGCCAGCAGTTCTTGGACTAGCGGTAACACCGGGGAGCTGTTTTTT
>TRBJ2-5|TRBV3-1|NA|NA
CASSHARRRQETQYF
TGTGCCAGCAGCCATGCCCGGAGGCGACAAGAGACCCAGTACTTC
>TRBJ2-7|TRBV6-5|TRBD1|many
CASSYRTGSSYEQYF
TGTGCCAGCAGTTATCGGACAGGTAGCTCCTACGAGCAGTACTTC
>TRBJ1-1|TRBV6-1|TRBD1|many
CASGRRQGATEAFF
TGTGCCAGCGGACGGAGACAGGGTGCAACTGAAGCTTTCTTT
>TRBJ1-1|TRBV5-6|TRBD1|few
CASSADRGGTEAFF
TGTGCCAGCAGCGCCGACAGGGGAGGCACTGAAGCTTTCTTT
>TRBJ1-6|TRBV12-3/TRBV12-4|TRBD1|NA
CASSFQGTANSPPHF
TGTGCCAGCAGTTTTCAGGGGACAGCAAATTCACCCCCCCACTTT
>TRBJ2-7|TRBV29-1|NA|many
CSVSTLGILSYEQYF
TGCAGCGTTTCGACCCTCGGAATCCTGTCCTACGAGCAGTACTTC
>TRBJ1-5|TRBV6-5|NA|few
CASSSGLPGQPQHF
TGTGCCAGCAGTTCGGGGCTCCCGGGTCAGCCCCAGCATTTT
>TRBJ2-1|TRBV5-1|TRBD2|NA
CASQPWTSDDEQFF
TGCGCCAGCCAACCCTGGACTAGCGACGATGAGCAGTTCTTC
>TRBJ2-7|TRBV20-1|TRBD1|NA
CSARELDRGQYEQYF
TGCAGTGCTAGAGAACTTGACAGGGGGCAGTACGAGCAGTACTTC
>TRBJ2-1|TRBV11-2|NA|few
CASSSSLQSGEQFF
TGTGCCAGCAGCTCCTCCCTACAGTCTGGTGAGCAGTTCTTC
>TRBJ2-7|TRBV4-1|TRBD1|once
CASSPTQQGNYEQYF
TGCGCCAGCAGCCCCACGCAACAGGGGAATTACGAGCAGTACTTC
>TRBJ2-5|TRBV30|NA|NA
CAWSLGRGGETQYF
TGTGCCTGGAGCCTAGGCAGGGGTGGAGAGACCCAGTACTTC
>TRBJ1-1|TRBV5-6|NA|few
CASSAGTWRTEAFF
TGTGCCAGCAGCGCCGGAACTTGGAGGACTGAAGCTTTCTTT
>TRBJ2-1|TRBV6-4|TRBD2|NA
CASSIEGVGLADNEQFF
TGTGCCAGCAGTATAGAGGGAGTGGGACTAGCGGACAATGAGCAGTTCTTC
>TRBJ2-1|TRBV10-3|TRBD2|few
CAITPLAGGYNEQFF
TGTGCCATCACCCCACTAGCGGGAGGCTACAATGAGCAGTTCTTC
>TRBJ2-3|TRBV5-6|TRBD2|few
CASSLGAGDLTDTQYF
TGTGCCAGCAGCTTGGGGGCGGGGGACCTCACAGATACGCAGTATTTT
>TRBJ1-2|TRBV3-1|TRBD1|NA
CASRRGTGGIYGYTF
TGTGCCAGCAGGAGAGGGACAGGGGGCATCTATGGCTACACCTTC
>TRBJ1-2|TRBV6-6|NA|NA
CASSVTGGRYTF
TGTGCCAGCAGCGTAACGGGGGGGCGCTACACCTTC
>TRBJ1-4|TRBV20-1|NA|few
CSARDVRGWVQGLFF
TGCAGTGCTAGAGATGTGCGCGGATGGGTGCAGGGGCTGTTTTTT
>TRBJ1-2|TRBV27|NA|NA
CASSLSSGGRMDGYTF
TGTGCCAGCAGTTTATCGTCCGGGGGGCGTATGGATGGCTACACCTTC
>TRBJ1-5|TRBV6-1|NA|NA
CASRGRTNQPQHF
TGTGCCAGCAGGGGACGGACCAATCAGCCCCAGCATTTT
>TRBJ2-3|TRBV5-1|NA|NA
CASSRGLTSSTDTQYF
TGCGCCAGCAGCCGTGGACTGACCTCTAGCACAGATACGCAGTATTTT
>TRBJ2-1|TRBV5-1|NA|NA
CASSLDASTIYNEQFF
TGCGCCAGCAGCTTGGATGCTAGCACTATCTACAATGAGCAGTTCTTC
>TRBJ1-5|TRBV7-9|NA|few
CASSLNPSNQPQHF
TGTGCCAGCAGCCTGAACCCAAGCAATCAGCCCCAGCATTTT